This entry describes one TCR beta chain. It has no known antigen specificity. No much larger clone is present one base from it, and per-base qualities are unavailable. V is cut back by 3 bases and J by 0 bases, with 4 bases in the junction unmatched. The germline V gene supplies CDR1 SGDLS and CDR2 YYNGEE. The CDR3 contains 15 residues, cysteine and phenylalanine counted. The sequence is cut down to CDR3 DNA, 45 bases in frame from base 1. The immunoSEQ Assay, a bias-controlled multiplex PCR, was used to amplify TCRbeta CDR3 regions from genomic DNA. For the original study's pipeline: The number of nucleated cells in each sample was estimated by amplification of reference gene primers within the assay. To quantify the absolute abundance of each unique TCRbeta CDR3 rearrangement, sequence reads were collapsed and filtered. For each sample, productive Simpson clonality was calculated as the square root of Simpson's diversity index across productive rearrangements. TCRdb retrieved this table from immuneACCESS and kept in-frame rearrangements only. Not all clones are present; in checked studies, unresolved V genes account for under half, and no reason is known for the remainder. V and J calls plus clone size are reproduced from that table; the DNA served to infer D and trimming. In this sample the table shows around 240,000 clones, around 83% of which occur a single time. Around 1% of the sample comes from the top ten.

The data are from a study of blood T cell repertoires in COVID-19 (dated by TCRdb to between 2020 and 2021). Study-wide context: Collaborator samples came from the United States, Italy and Spain and covered acute and convalescent phases of COVID-19. The material from the prospective study consisted of cDNA or gDNA derived from T cells, B-cell-depleted T cells, or PBMCs. Deeply sampled blood TCRbeta repertoires from subjects exposed to, actively infected with, or recovered from COVID-19 were included in the dataset. The repertoires were released in a freely available public database intended as a resource for research on the immune response to SARS-CoV-2. The samples were drawn from the first 160 participants of the ongoing ImmuneRACE study and from about 1,200 subjects provided by 6 global collaborators. Sample metadata almost always included a de-identified subject ID, COVID-19 status, age in years and sex. Where HLA class I and class II types were available, the types were taken from metadata supplied by the sample provider, not from assay-based typing. What the authors observed across the whole study: The amount of clinical and demographic metadata varied by source and participant and was provided uncurated.

Whole blood was collected in K2EDTA tubes by collaborating institutions according to the institutions' own protocols. For TCRbeta analysis, collaborator samples were shipped as frozen whole blood, as isolated PBMCs, or as DNA extracted from either sample type. The sequence was collected from a man between 35 and 55 years old with acute or convalescent COVID-19. Material for sequencing was peripheral blood. The chain is made from TRBV9 and TRBJ2-7, and 9 junction bases match TRBD2. The DNA sequence follows: TGTGCCAGCAGCGCTAGCGGGGACTTCTCCTACGAGCAGTACTTC. Its product reads: CASSASGDFSYEQYF. With the rest looked up from the reference TRBV9 and TRBJ2-7 genes rather than sequenced, the full variable domain is DSGVTQTPKHLITATGQRVTLRCSPRSGDLSVYWYQQSLDQGLQFLIQYYNGEERAKGNILERFSAQQFPDLHSELNLSSLELGDSALYFCASSASGDFSYEQYFGPGTRLTVT.